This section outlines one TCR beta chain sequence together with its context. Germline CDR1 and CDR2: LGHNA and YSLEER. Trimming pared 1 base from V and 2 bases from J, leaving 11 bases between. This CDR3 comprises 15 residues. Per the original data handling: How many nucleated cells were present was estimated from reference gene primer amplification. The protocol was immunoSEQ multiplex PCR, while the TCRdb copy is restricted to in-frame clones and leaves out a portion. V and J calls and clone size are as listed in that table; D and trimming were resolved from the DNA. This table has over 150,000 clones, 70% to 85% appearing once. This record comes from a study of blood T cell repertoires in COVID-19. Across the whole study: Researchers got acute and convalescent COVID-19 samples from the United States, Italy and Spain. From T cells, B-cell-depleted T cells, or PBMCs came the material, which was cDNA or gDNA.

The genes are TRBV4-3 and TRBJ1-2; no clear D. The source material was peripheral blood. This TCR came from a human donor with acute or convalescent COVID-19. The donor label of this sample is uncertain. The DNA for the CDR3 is TGCGCCAGCAGCCAAGCCGAGCGTGGGAACTATGGCTACACCTTC. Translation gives CASSQAERGNYGYTF.